Reported below is one T cell receptor beta chain. What this receptor recognizes is not known. There are no base qualities to consult, and no much larger clone falls within one base. This sample stems from a study of tumor-infiltrating lymphocytes in primary liver carcinoma (dated by TCRdb to about 2017). The study in broad terms: Of the five patients (three men and two women, aged 30 to 69 years), four had hepatocellular carcinoma and one had combined HCC and intrahepatic cholangiocarcinoma. Tumors of the five patients were stage T1-T3 N0M0 with maximum diameters of 4.2 to 10 cm. Samples yielded roughly 3.65 to 7.5 million productive TCRbeta reads; read depth did not differ significantly between tissue types. Across five regions of each liver tumor, along with adjacent normal tissue and blood, the study brought together TCRbeta repertoire sequencing, expression microarrays and whole-exome sequencing. A total of some 35 specimens from 5 patients underwent TCRbeta repertoire sequencing, comprising about 25 tumor regions, 5 adjacent noncancerous liver tissues and 5 peripheral blood samples. The 25 to 30 tumor region samples were profiled with Agilent mRNA microarrays so that TCRbeta repertoire diversity could be related to the local molecular phenotype. Reproducibility between technical replicate repertoires was high, with correlation coefficients above 0.98 and mean shared-clone rates roughly 0.87. What the work shows at the level of the full study, not this receptor alone: Only the TCR beta chain was sequenced, which likely underestimates true repertoire diversity because unpaired alpha chains were not captured. The top 250 clones accounted for a significantly greater share of the repertoire in tumors than in blood (p = 0.039). Bulk unsorted samples precluded comparing CD4+ and CD8+ T cell repertoires. Only about 8-24% of top clones were found in all five regions of a tumor, suggesting spatial heterogeneity of tumor-infiltrating T cells. The study included only four to six patients, and the authors note findings should be validated in a larger study. Repertoire overlap was found to be higher between tumor regions (mean around 36%) than between tumor-adjacent (about 17%) or tumor-blood (about 14%) pairs, consistent with antigen-driven expansion.

Starting from about 500 ng total RNA, TCRbeta-specific cDNA was produced by reverse transcription with a constant-region primer and ProtoScript II reverse transcriptase. The TCRbeta libraries were prepared through three rounds of nested multiplex PCR following a slightly modified ARM-PCR procedure. Each of the first two PCR rounds ran for approximately 10 cycles and used multiplex TRBV1-TRBV30 forward primers together with a Cbeta reverse primer. Sample barcodes and Illumina adapters were attached in a final 25-cycle PCR using Deep VentR polymerase. Before sequencing, amplicons of 200-500 bp were gel-purified using a QIAquick gel extraction kit. The TCRbeta amplicons were sequenced with 250-bp paired-end reads on an Illumina HiSeq 2500. The paper's data handling went like this. Quality trimming of reads was performed with Trimmomatic v0.33, and paired reads were merged with FLASH v1.2.11 so that full CDR3 sequences could be recovered. MiGEC v1.2.1b assigned V, D and J germline segments to the rearranged TCRbeta sequences. Clonotype statistics and Shannon-Wiener diversity indices were calculated with VDJtools v1.0.0. To cut down on sampling bias, every analysis after diversity analysis relied on just the 250 most abundant clonotypes from each sample. TCRdb's own reprocessing of the public reads used fastp at Q25 and MiXCR and kept productive beta chains. All rows with the same CDR3 protein become a single entry with the most common DNA and genes. TCRdb's processing, not the study's, gives the V and J calls here. This sample holds 50,000 to 60,000 distinct CDR3 sequences; approximately 80% were observed only once. The ten most abundant clones make up roughly a quarter of the sample.

Without any cell sorting, total RNA and DNA were extracted together from about 20-30 mg of bulk tissue using the AllPrep DNA/RNA mini kit. Between November 2015 and 2016, five patients in China with histopathologically diagnosed primary liver carcinoma had surgical resection. Chronic HBV infection was present in the patients, and the patients were treatment-naive at sampling. Each tumor was sampled at five spatially separated regions: the tumor centre plus the superior, inferior, left-lateral and right-lateral poles. Histological examination found more than 80% viable tumor cells in every tumor sample. Fresh tumor and adjacent tissue pieces were bisected; one half was stored in RNAlater at -80°C, the other sent for histology. Reading the germline V gene gives CDR1 MNHNS and CDR2 SASEGT. Including cysteine and phenylalanine, the CDR3 has 16 amino acids. The read is trimmed to its CDR3 DNA, 48 bases read in frame from base 1. V was cut back by 6 bases and J by 3 bases, leaving a gap of 20 bases between them.

The rearrangement joined TRBV6-1 to TRBJ1-1; the D segment could be TRBD1, given 6 matching bases. Sequencing was done on a sample of liver tumor tissue from sampling region 5. Interpreted using the paper, the cell subset or site label stands for: tumor region T5, tumor centre. This receptor was obtained from a man aged 35 to 55 with primary liver carcinoma and hepatitis B virus infection. The nucleotide sequence reads as follows: TGTGCCAGCAGCCCGCCACTACGGGGGGCCCACACTGAAGCTTTCTTT. The encoded protein is CASSPPLRGAHTEAFF.